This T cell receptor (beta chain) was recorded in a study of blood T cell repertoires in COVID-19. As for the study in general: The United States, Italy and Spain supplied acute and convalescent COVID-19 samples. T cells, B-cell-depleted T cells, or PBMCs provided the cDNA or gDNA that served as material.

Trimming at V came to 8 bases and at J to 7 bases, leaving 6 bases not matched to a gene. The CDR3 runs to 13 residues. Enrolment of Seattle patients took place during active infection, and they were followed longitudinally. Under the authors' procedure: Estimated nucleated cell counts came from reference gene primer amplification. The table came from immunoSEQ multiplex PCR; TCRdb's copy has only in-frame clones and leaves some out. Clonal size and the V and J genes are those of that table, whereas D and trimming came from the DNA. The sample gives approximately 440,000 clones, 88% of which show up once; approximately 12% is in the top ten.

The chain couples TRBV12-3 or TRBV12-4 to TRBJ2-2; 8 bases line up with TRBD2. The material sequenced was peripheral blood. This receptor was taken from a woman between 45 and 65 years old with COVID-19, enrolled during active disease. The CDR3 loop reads CASHSGVVGELFF. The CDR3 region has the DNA TGTGCCAGCCATAGCGGGGTGGTCGGGGAGCTGTTTTTT.